Below are 5 T cell receptor beta chains sequenced from a single sample in a study of cytomegalovirus exposure and HLA in healthy donors. In the PCR, 60 Vbeta and 13 Jbeta primers were used. Profiled with immunoSEQ multiplex PCR; TCRdb holds only in-frame clones, not every one. This sample carries around 200,000 clones, 75% to 85% of them seen once, and the ten largest clones take approximately 3.7%. Sequencing was carried out using PBMCs. The receptor set was obtained from a woman aged 60 to 75 in good health and CMV-seropositive.

The rearrangement uses TRBV7-9 and TRBJ2-7; 8 nucleotides align to TRBD2. The CDR3 totals 15 residues. Trimming took 4 bases from V and 6 from J; bases not matched to a gene: 11. In germline, CDR1 is SEHNR, CDR2 FQNEAQ (reference sequence). The CDR3 loop reads CASSSGGARTSEQYF. The CDR3, as DNA: TGTGCCAGCAGCTCGGGGGGGGCGCGGACTAGCGAGCAGTACTTC.

V gene TRBV10-3 combines with J gene TRBJ2-1; D is perhaps TRBD1 (6 bases). This CDR3 comprises 12 residues. Looked up from germline, CDR1 is ENHRY and CDR2 is SYGVKD. Trimming removed 2 bases from V and 10 bases from J, with 9 bases in between. The chain's CDR3 is CAISEGGGEQFF. Here the CDR3 DNA reads TGTGCCATCAGTGAGGGGGGCGGGGAGCAGTTCTTC.

This chain connects TRBV27 to TRBJ2-1; D is undetermined. Trimming shortened V by 3 bases and J by 4 bases, and 10 bases separated the two germline ends. The CDR3 is 14 amino acids. Per the germline V gene, CDR1 is MNHEY and CDR2 is SMNVEV (reference sequence). CDR3 residues: CASSFFTDYNEQFF. CDR3 nucleotide sequence: TGTGCCAGCAGTTTTTTCACAGATTACAATGAGCAGTTCTTC.

This clone was detected only once. This chain joins TRBV2 and TRBJ2-7; 8 bases map to TRBD1. Germline V gene sequence: CDR1 SNHLY, CDR2 FYNNEI. The CDR3 runs 15 residues. J was trimmed by 5 bases and V by 5 bases; bases with no gene match: 11. CDR3 sequence reads: CASSRGGQARDEQYF. The CDR3 nucleotides read TGTGCCAGCAGTCGAGGGGGACAGGCCCGAGACGAGCAGTACTTC.

J is TRBJ2-5 and V is TRBV9; D not resolved. CDR3 size: 12 residues. CDR1 and CDR2 from the germline V gene are SGDLS and YYNGEE. The V end was cut by 7 bases, the J end by 3 bases, with 10 bases between. The CDR3: CASSLQEETQYF. The CDR3 DNA follows: TGTGCCAGCTCATTACAAGAAGAGACCCAGTACTTC.